The T cell receptor beta chain described here comes from a study of blood T cell repertoires in COVID-19. Study at large: PBMCs, B-cell-depleted T cells, or T cells were the source of the cDNA or gDNA that made up the material.

The CDR3 consists of 16 residues. The V gene end was trimmed by 5 bases and the J gene end by 2 bases; junction bases not matched to a gene: 4. CDR1 and CDR2 (germline): SGHNT, YENEEA. Profiling relied on immunoSEQ multiplex PCR, and the TCRdb table lists in-frame clones only, not all of them. The sample contains more than 400,000 clones, roughly nine tenths of which appear only once. Sequenced: PBMCs or T cells enriched from blood (not recorded which). The sequence was collected from a woman aged 18-29 years who had recovered from COVID-19. The chain uses TRBV11-3 and TRBJ2-3, with 13 bases matching TRBD2. The CDR3, as DNA: TGTGCCAGCAGCCCCGGGACTAGCGGGGCCACAGATACGCAGTATTTT. This encodes CASSPGTSGATDTQYF.